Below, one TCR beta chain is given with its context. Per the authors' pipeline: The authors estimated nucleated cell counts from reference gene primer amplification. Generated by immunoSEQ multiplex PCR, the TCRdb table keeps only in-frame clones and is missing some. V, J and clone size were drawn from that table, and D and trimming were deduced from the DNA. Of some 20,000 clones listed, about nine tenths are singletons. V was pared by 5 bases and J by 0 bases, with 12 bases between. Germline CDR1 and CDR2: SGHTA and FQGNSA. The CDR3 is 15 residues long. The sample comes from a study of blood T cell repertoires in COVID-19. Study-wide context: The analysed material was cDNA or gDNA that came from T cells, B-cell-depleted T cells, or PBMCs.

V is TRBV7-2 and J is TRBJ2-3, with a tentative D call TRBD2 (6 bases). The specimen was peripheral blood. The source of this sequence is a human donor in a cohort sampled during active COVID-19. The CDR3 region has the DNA TGTGCCAGCAGCCCGAGCGGGTATAGCACAGATACGCAGTATTTT. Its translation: CASSPSGYSTDTQYF.